The present entry profiles one TCR beta chain with its context. These data belong to a study of PD-L1 blockade in urothelial cancer. Study background: A median approximately 140,000 T cells were found in blood samples.

This CDR3 is 19 amino acids long. V dropped 3 bases and J dropped 4; count of bases not matched to a gene: 12. The germline V gene has CDR1 SGHKS and CDR2 YYEKEE (reference sequence). Data came from immunoSEQ multiplex PCR; TCRdb stores just in-frame clones and leaves some out. The sample has under 100,000 clones, more than 75% seen once. This clonotype was sampled from a man aged 70-80 years with urothelial cancer. V and J are TRBV5-5 and TRBJ2-2; TRBD2 agrees at 13 bases. The sequencing here drew on PBMCs, taken around atezolizumab (anti-PD-L1) treatment. CDR3 in amino acids: CASSSGTGGLAGITGELFF. The CDR3 DNA is TGTGCCAGCAGCTCCGGGACAGGGGGACTAGCGGGAATCACCGGGGAGCTGTTTTTT.